This TCR beta chain originates from a study of blood T cell repertoires in COVID-19. The overall study: Whether acute or convalescent, the COVID-19 samples came from the United States, Italy and Spain. The analysed material was cDNA or gDNA that came from T cells, B-cell-depleted T cells, or PBMCs.

This CDR3 region has 15 residues. Germline V gene sequence: CDR1 LGHDT, CDR2 YNNKEL (reference sequence). The J segment lost 3 bases and the V segment lost 3 bases, leaving 7 bases of the junction unmatched. In the authors' workflow: Scientists estimated how many nucleated cells there were by amplifying reference gene primers. The protocol was immunoSEQ multiplex PCR, while the TCRdb copy is restricted to in-frame clones and leaves out a portion. D and trimming were read from the DNA, whereas the V and J calls and clone size are those reported in that table. The repertoire has about 180,000 clones, around 80% of them found once; the top ten carry around 6.3%.

The V gene is TRBV3-1 (or the pseudogene TRBV3-2), the J gene TRBJ1-2, with TRBD1 matching over 7 bases. Sequencing was done on a sample of peripheral blood. This sequence originates from a man aged 70 or older with active or convalescent COVID-19. CDR3 region: CASSHKRQGDYGYTF. In DNA form, the CDR3 reads TGTGCCAGCAGCCACAAAAGACAGGGAGACTATGGCTACACCTTC.